This T cell receptor beta chain is drawn from a study of cytomegalovirus exposure and HLA in healthy donors. Broader study findings: Confirmation in vitro established that a few CMV-associated chains were specific for CMV antigens. According to a subsequent analysis, TCR clusters from the first cohort were inclined to appear together in the roughly 110 validation repertoires.

As to this clone: Antigen: not known.

The donors were members of the validation cohort, which comprised approximately 120 subjects and was separate from the first cohort of 666 subjects. The CDR3 sequence is 15 residues long. Germline CDR1 SNHLY, CDR2 FYNNEI. J was trimmed by 1 base and V by 6 bases; bases with no gene match: 6. Data came from immunoSEQ multiplex PCR; TCRdb stores just in-frame clones and leaves some out. The table lists some 130,000 clones, around four fifths of them singletons. The chain combines TRBV2 with TRBJ2-3; 8 nucleotides line up with TRBD1. Sequenced: PBMCs. The TCR comes from a man in his thirties or forties in good health and CMV-seropositive. The CDR3 is CASSVQGVGTDTQYF. The CDR3 nucleotides read TGTGCCAGCAGCGTACAGGGGGTAGGCACAGATACGCAGTATTTT.